The 28 T cell receptor beta chains below all came from one sample that was sequenced in a study of blood T cell repertoires in COVID-19. The protocol was immunoSEQ multiplex PCR, while the TCRdb copy is restricted to in-frame clones and leaves out a portion. The sample carries 65,000 to 70,000 clones, 65% to 90% recorded once. Sequences were obtained from peripheral blood. The receptor set was obtained from an elderly man with acute or convalescent COVID-19.

The V and J genes are TRBV2 and TRBJ1-5; 9 nucleotides line up with TRBD1. CDR1 and CDR2 (germline): SNHLY, FYNNEI. V shed 5 bases, J shed 2 bases, and the junction held 7 bases outside the gene matches. The CDR3 is 16 residues long. For the CDR3, the DNA is TGTGCCAGCAGTCTCACAGGGGGCTCCCGCAATCAGCCCCAGCATTTT. Amino acids: CASSLTGGSRNQPQHF.

The V gene is TRBV3-1 (or the pseudogene TRBV3-2), the J gene TRBJ1-2, with 9 nucleotides matching TRBD1. The germline V gene has CDR1 LGHDT and CDR2 YNNKEL (reference sequence). The CDR3 totals 16 residues. The J segment lost 0 bases and the V segment lost 3 bases, leaving 5 bases of the junction unmatched. CDR3 residues: CASSHARDRANYGYTF. The CDR3 DNA sequence: TGTGCCAGCAGCCACGCCCGGGACAGGGCTAACTATGGCTACACCTTC.

The chain uses TRBV7-2 and TRBJ1-2; D might be TRBD1 (6 bases). Germline lookup yields CDR1 SGHTA and CDR2 FQGNSA. This CDR3 contains 13 residues. Deletions cut 6 bases from V and 8 bases from J, with 16 bases between. The CDR3 region has the DNA TGTGCCAGCAGTTCACCCCTCAGGGGCGGCTACACCTTC. Its translation: CASSSPLRGGYTF.

The genes are TRBV6-4 and TRBJ1-1; TRBD1 aligns across 7 bases. Germline-derived CDR1 and CDR2 are MRHNA and SNTAGT. V lost 6 bases and J lost 1; bases outside the gene matches: 5. The CDR3 sequence is 14 residues long. The CDR3 loop reads CASRRRDRNTEAFF. For the CDR3, the DNA is TGTGCCAGCAGGCGCCGGGACAGGAACACTGAAGCTTTCTTT.

The genes are TRBV5-1 and TRBJ2-7; 9 bases agree with TRBD1. The J segment lost 3 bases and the V segment lost 4 bases, leaving 8 bases of the junction unmatched. CDR3 length: 15 amino acids. Germline V gives CDR1 SGHRS, CDR2 YFSETQ. CDR3 loop: CASSPSGTGIYEQYF. As DNA, the CDR3 is TGCGCCAGCAGCCCGTCCGGGACAGGGATCTACGAGCAGTACTTC.

This chain connects TRBV24-1 to TRBJ2-2; D unresolved. V was trimmed by 10 bases and J by 0 bases, leaving 8 bases between them. This CDR3 spans 13 amino acids. Looked up from germline, CDR1 is KGHDR and CDR2 is SFDVKD. CDR3 nucleotides: TGTGCCACAAAAGCCCCGAACACCGGGGAGCTGTTTTTT. Protein: CATKAPNTGELFF.

This clone showed up just once. Within the sample, other DNA sequences also encode this same CDR3. This chain uses TRBV18 with TRBJ1-2; 11 bases are shared with TRBD1. The V gene's germline CDR1 is KGHSH and CDR2 LQKENI. This CDR3 spans 14 amino acids. V was pared by 2 bases and J by 5 bases, with 1 base of the junction left unmatched. CDR3 region: CASSPGTGGYGYTF. For the CDR3, the DNA is TGTGCCAGCTCACCAGGGACAGGGGGGTATGGCTACACCTTC.

V usage is TRBV6-5 and J usage is TRBJ2-7; D might be TRBD2 (5 bases). Trimming took off 4 bases at V and 7 bases at J, with 14 bases between the two ends. The CDR3 is 13 amino acids. The germline V gene encodes CDR1 MNHEY and CDR2 SVGAGI. CDR3 in amino acids: CASSSRVRGEQYF. The CDR3 DNA reads TGTGCCAGCAGTTCCCGGGTCCGGGGTGAGCAGTACTTC.

The rearrangement uses TRBV12-3 or TRBV12-4 and TRBJ2-3, with D unclear. The CDR3 sequence is 13 residues long. The V end was cut by 8 bases, the J end by 5 bases, with 14 bases between. The CDR3 nucleotides read TGTGCCAGCGGGCAGAAAGAACGAGATACGCAGTATTTT. Protein: CASGQKERDTQYF.

The chain employs TRBV3-1 (or the pseudogene TRBV3-2) and TRBJ2-1, with TRBD2 identical over 11 bases. Trimming at V came to 7 bases and at J to 7 bases, leaving 15 bases not matched to a gene. The CDR3 length is 17 residues. Germline V lookup: CDR1 LGHDT, CDR2 YNNKEL (reference sequence). For the CDR3, the DNA is TGTGCCAGCACCCGAAACCTACTAGCGGGAGAGAGGAATGAGCAGTTCTTC. Protein sequence: CASTRNLLAGERNEQFF.

The V and J genes are TRBV5-5 and TRBJ1-2; D is perhaps TRBD1 (6 bases). Germline CDR1 is SGHKS and CDR2 is YYEKEE (reference sequence). V gave up 0 bases and J gave up 1 base, with 16 bases separating them. The CDR3 runs to 17 residues. The CDR3 DNA reads TGTGCCAGCAGCTTGGCTCGGGGGGGCGGTGGTAACTATGGCTACACCTTC. It translates to CASSLARGGGGNYGYTF.

DNA for the CDR3: TGTGCTAGTGGTCCACTAGGCCCCGGGACAGGGAGAGGAAACACCATATATTTT. Its translation is CASGPLGPGTGRGNTIYF. V usage is TRBV12-5 and J usage is TRBJ1-3, with TRBD1 matching over 9 bases. The CDR3 loop spans 18 amino acids. CDR1 is LGHNT and CDR2 is FRNRAP in the germline V gene. Trimming took 5 bases from V and 4 from J; bases not matched to a gene: 15.

J is TRBJ2-7 and V is TRBV5-5, with 7 bases fitting TRBD1. The CDR3 contains 17 residues. V trimming: 4 bases; J trimming: 1 base; junction bases outside the gene matches: 14. From germline, CDR1 is SGHKS and CDR2 YYEKEE (reference sequence). The CDR3 is CASSTTTGETPSYEQYF. As DNA, the CDR3 is TGTGCCAGCAGCACTACCACAGGGGAAACCCCTTCCTACGAGCAGTACTTC.

This chain connects TRBV19 to TRBJ1-5, with D possibly TRBD1 on 6 matching bases. Trimming cost V 5 bases and J 5 bases, with 13 bases left between them. The CDR3 spans 14 residues. Per germline, CDR1 LNHDA and CDR2 SQIVND (reference sequence). CDR3 sequence reads: CASSGQGYHQPQHF. As DNA, the CDR3 is TGTGCCAGTAGTGGCCAGGGGTACCATCAGCCCCAGCATTTT.

The chain combines TRBV7-2 with TRBJ2-7; D may be TRBD2 (6 bases). The CDR3 totals 16 residues. Germline V gene lookup returns CDR1 SGHTA and CDR2 FQGNSA. V was pared by 7 bases and J by 4 bases, with 23 bases between. The CDR3 DNA sequence: TGTGCCAGCAACCCCGGGGGTTCCCGAATAGGGTACGAGCAGTACTTC. It yields the protein CASNPGGSRIGYEQYF.

The chain couples TRBV27 to TRBJ1-6; no definite D call. CDR1 and CDR2 from the germline V gene are MNHEY and SMNVEV (reference sequence). Deletions cut 6 bases from V and 8 bases from J, with 14 bases between. The CDR3 length is 14 residues. CDR3 residues: CASSRVSLDSPLHF. The CDR3 region has the DNA TGTGCCAGCAGCCGCGTCTCTCTTGATTCACCCCTCCACTTT.

V is TRBV2 and J is TRBJ1-2, with D perhaps matching TRBD1 (5 bases). V was clipped by 3 bases and J by 4 bases, with 15 bases between them. Germline V gene lookup returns CDR1 SNHLY and CDR2 FYNNEI. The CDR3 is 15 amino acids. CDR3 loop: CASSEEGKATYGYTF. The CDR3 bases are TGTGCCAGCAGTGAGGAGGGGAAGGCAACCTATGGCTACACCTTC.

The V gene is TRBV20-1, the J gene TRBJ1-1; tentative D call: TRBD1 (5 bases). The V gene's germline CDR1 is DFQATT and CDR2 SNEGSKA (reference sequence). Between the trimmed V and J ends, which lost 3 bases and 8 bases, there was a span of 10 bases. The CDR3 has 11 residues. Here the CDR3 DNA reads TGCAGTGCTAGCGTCCACAGGGAAGCTTTCTTT. It is translated as CSASVHREAFF.

The chain couples TRBV11-2 to TRBJ2-7; 8 bases map to TRBD1. The germline gives CDR1 SGHAT, CDR2 FQNNGV. The CDR3 spans 13 residues. The V segment lost 5 bases and the J segment 3 bases; nucleotides outside the gene matches: 3. CDR3: CASSRTGLYEQYF. CDR3 nucleotides: TGTGCCAGCAGCCGGACAGGGCTCTACGAGCAGTACTTC.

The chain couples TRBV5-1 to TRBJ2-4, with D tentatively TRBD1 (5 bases). Germline values: CDR1 SGHRS, CDR2 YFSETQ. CDR3 length equals 14 residues. Trimming pared 0 bases from V and 4 bases from J, leaving 8 bases between. The CDR3 DNA follows: TGCGCCAGCAGCTTGGAACCAGGGAAAAACATTCAGTACTTC. Its translation: CASSLEPGKNIQYF. The variable domain in full, with the rest retrieved from reference TRBV5-1 and TRBJ2-4, is KAGVTQTPRYLIKTRGQQVTLSCSPISGHRSVSWYQQTPGQGLQFLFEYFSETQRNKGNFPGRFSGRQFSNSRSEMNVSTLELGDSALYLCASSLEPGKNIQYFGAGTRLSVL.

This rearrangement joins TRBV30 to TRBJ2-1; a weak D match, TRBD2 (6 bases). V was clipped by 0 bases and J by 10 bases, with 19 bases between them. CDR1 and CDR2 (germline): GTSNPN, SVGIG (reference sequence). CDR3 length: 15 residues. The chain's CDR3 is CAWSVAGLPTREQFF. In nucleotides, the CDR3 is TGTGCCTGGAGTGTTGCGGGACTCCCGACCCGAGAGCAGTTCTTC.

In this sample, this clone turned up once. The rearrangement joins TRBV29-1 to TRBJ1-1; D is uncertain. CDR1 is SQVTM and CDR2 is ANQGSEA in the germline V gene. V lost 2 bases and J lost 7, with 5 bases in between. The CDR3 is made up of 10 amino acids. CDR3 protein: CSVETVEAFF. The CDR3 nucleotides read TGCAGCGTTGAAACGGTTGAAGCTTTCTTT.

The CDR3 nucleotides are TGTGCCAGTAGTTCAACCGGGACAGGACCTTACGAGCAGTACTTC. Translating gives CASSSTGTGPYEQYF. The chain recombines TRBV19 with TRBJ2-7; 8 bases agree with TRBD1. Germline-derived CDR1 and CDR2 are LNHDA and SQIVND (reference sequence). The V and J ends lost 5 bases and 4 bases, in that order; junction bases with no gene match: 10. The CDR3 spans 15 residues.

The genes are TRBV7-9 and TRBJ2-3; D call uncertain. The germline V and J ends were trimmed by 5 bases and 3 bases, with 6 bases remaining between them. CDR1 and CDR2 (germline): SEHNR, FQNEAQ (reference sequence). This CDR3 region has 12 residues. The CDR3 here is CASSPRTDTQYF. CDR3 nucleotide sequence: TGTGCCAGCAGCCCCCGGACAGATACGCAGTATTTT. Supplemented by reference TRBV7-9 and TRBJ2-3, the full variable domain reads DTGVSQNPRHKITKRGQNVTFRCDPISEHNRLYWYRQTLGQGPEFLTYFQNEAQLEKSRLLSDRFSAERPKGSFSTLEIQRTEQGDSAMYLCASSPRTDTQYFGPGTRLTVL.

CDR3 in DNA: TGTGCCAGCAGTGAACCAGGGATGAGCCCGAACACTGAAGCTTTCTTT. Protein product: CASSEPGMSPNTEAFF. V usage is TRBV6-1 and J usage is TRBJ1-1, with a tentative D call TRBD1 (5 bases). Between the trimmed V and J ends, which lost 2 bases and 1 base, there was a span of 14 bases. The CDR3 sequence is 16 residues long. CDR1 and CDR2 (germline): MNHNS, SASEGT.

This clone was counted between two and nine times. The chain links TRBV10-1 to TRBJ2-7, with 7 bases fitting TRBD2. CDR3 length: 12 amino acids. The germline CDR1 and CDR2 sequences are WNHNN and SYGVQD (reference sequence). With 9 bases clipped from V and 5 bases from J, the junction kept 7 bases outside the gene matches. The CDR3 region is CARSGVVHEQYF. CDR3 in DNA: TGCGCCAGAAGCGGGGTGGTACACGAGCAGTACTTC.

V usage is TRBV7-6 and J usage is TRBJ2-2; TRBD1 agrees at 10 bases. CDR3 size: 20 residues. Germline V lookup: CDR1 SGHVS, CDR2 FNYEAQ. V was clipped by 5 bases and J by 0 bases; unmatched bases: 15. In DNA, the CDR3 is TGTGCCAGCAGCCTTGAACCGGACAGGGGGGCGTTTTCGAACACCGGGGAGCTGTTTTTT. It specifies CASSLEPDRGAFSNTGELFF.

The chain is built from TRBV12-3 or TRBV12-4 and TRBJ1-2, with D perhaps TRBD1 (6 bases). This CDR3 contains 13 residues. V was trimmed by 5 bases and J by 3 bases, leaving 10 bases between them. DNA of the CDR3: TGTGCCAGCAGTACAGGACAGTACTATGGCTACACCTTC. Amino acid sequence: CASSTGQYYGYTF.